This entry describes one T cell receptor (beta chain). Its target is not known. The data belong to a study of CD8+CD57+ T cells in acquired aplastic anemia. Study-level background: Sorted CD4+ plus CD8+ cells gave DNA averaging around 3 ug. Findings of the study overall: The study identified 25 to 30 CD8+ CDR3 sequences shared by patients and controls.

CDR3 length: 14 amino acids. The ends lost 2 bases at V and 5 bases at J; junction bases unmatched: 3. Germline-derived CDR1 and CDR2 are SGHRS and YFSETQ. The TCR beta profiling, which covered VDJ combination and CDR3 sequence, was carried out using genomic DNA as the template. Each CDR3 protein is one row after TCRdb ran MiXCR on the reads. Counted here are hundreds of thousands of distinct CDR3 sequences, around 68% occurring once; the ten biggest clones make up 4%. Sequenced material: sorted CD4+, CD8+, or CD8+CD57+ T cells (not recorded which) from PBMCs. The clonotype originates from a human donor in good health, serving as a control. This chain uses TRBV5-1 with TRBJ2-5; 10 bases match TRBD2. The CDR3 spells CASSLAGGLETQYF. Written as DNA, the CDR3 is TGCGCCAGCAGCTTAGCGGGGGGGTTGGAGACCCAGTACTTC.